This entry features one T cell receptor (beta chain) sequence. The sample comes from a study of blood T cell repertoires in COVID-19. Study information: Both acute and convalescent COVID-19 samples were obtained from the United States, Italy and Spain. The cDNA or gDNA used as material had been derived from T cells, B-cell-depleted T cells, or PBMCs.

Per the study methods: The authors estimated nucleated cell counts from reference gene primer amplification. Generated by immunoSEQ multiplex PCR, the TCRdb table keeps only in-frame clones and is missing some. For V, J and clone size, that table is used; D and trimming come from the DNA. This table holds roughly 310,000 clones, 85% to 90% found once. The CDR3 is 18 amino acids. Trimming pared 3 bases from V and 2 bases from J, leaving 20 bases between. The germline CDR1 and CDR2 sequences are LNHDA and SQIVND (reference sequence). This TCR came from a woman aged 50 to 60 with active or convalescent COVID-19. The rearrangement uses TRBV19 and TRBJ1-5; perhaps TRBD1 as D (5 bases). The sample taken for sequencing was peripheral blood. The CDR3 DNA reads TGTGCCAGTAGTATTGCAACAGGAGGGATTTCGGGCAATCAGCCCCAGCATTTT. Translation gives CASSIATGGISGNQPQHF.